The 30 T cell receptor beta chains given below trace back to one sample, sequenced in a study of blood T cell repertoires in COVID-19. The protocol was immunoSEQ multiplex PCR, while the TCRdb copy is restricted to in-frame clones and leaves out a portion. The sample has around 250,000 clones; more than 75% are singletons. The sequencing input was peripheral blood. The receptors shown here come from a woman in her sixties or seventies who had recovered from COVID-19.

The V gene is TRBV19, the J gene TRBJ2-2, with 13 bases identical to TRBD2. The CDR3 covers 21 residues. Per germline, CDR1 LNHDA and CDR2 SQIVND (reference sequence). V was pared by 1 base and J by 4 bases, with 15 bases of the junction left unmatched. The chain's CDR3 is CASSIALPSLAGGLGTGELFF. CDR3 bases: TGTGCCAGTAGTATAGCATTACCTTCACTAGCGGGGGGGCTCGGCACCGGGGAGCTGTTTTTT.

This chain uses TRBV28 with TRBJ1-5, with a tentative D call TRBD1 (5 bases). CDR3 length equals 16 residues. V lost 6 bases, J lost 4 bases, and 19 bases lay in between. Germline V lookup: CDR1 MDHEN, CDR2 SYDVKM. As DNA, the CDR3 is TGTGCCAGCAGGGGAAATGGGCAGGGAGGGAATCAGCCCCAGCATTTT. This codes for CASRGNGQGGNQPQHF.

The rearrangement joins TRBV27 to TRBJ1-5, with 7 bases lining up with TRBD1. The CDR3 extends over 18 amino acids. Unmatched junction bases numbered 15, after V lost 0 bases and J lost 7 bases. Germline values: CDR1 MNHEY, CDR2 SMNVEV (reference sequence). CDR3 in amino acids: CASSLSGGQVGLGQPQHF. The CDR3 DNA sequence: TGTGCCAGCAGTTTATCGGGCGGACAGGTGGGGCTTGGACAGCCCCAGCATTTT.

The J gene is TRBJ1-3, the V gene TRBV5-4; 7 nucleotides line up with TRBD1. The CDR3 contains 14 residues. The germline V gene encodes CDR1 SGHNT and CDR2 YYREEE (reference sequence). Trimming took 4 bases from V and 4 from J; bases not matched to a gene: 5. Here the CDR3 reads CASSDDREGNTIYF. The CDR3 DNA follows: TGTGCCAGCAGCGACGACAGGGAAGGAAACACCATATATTTT.

The chain combines TRBV18 with TRBJ2-3, with TRBD2 matching 13 bases. Germline assignment: CDR1 KGHSH and CDR2 LQKENI. The CDR3 is 15 amino acids. V shed 8 bases and J 3 bases; nucleotides not matched to a gene: 5. CDR3 protein: CASRGTSGATDTQYF. The CDR3, as DNA: TGTGCCAGCCGAGGGACTAGCGGGGCGACAGATACGCAGTATTTT.

The chain carries TRBV27 and TRBJ1-5, with 8 bases lining up with TRBD1. J gave up 1 base and V 1 base, and 3 bases lay outside the gene matches. Germline V gene sequence: CDR1 MNHEY, CDR2 SMNVEV (reference sequence). The CDR3 has 16 residues. In nucleotides, the CDR3 is TGTGCCAGCAGTTTATTTGGGGACAGGAGCAATCAGCCCCAGCATTTT. Translating gives CASSLFGDRSNQPQHF.

The chain joins TRBV5-8 to TRBJ2-3; TRBD1 might be the D (6 bases). The V gene lost 0 bases and the J gene lost 9 bases, with 14 bases spanning the gap. This CDR3 is built from 14 residues. Germline V gene data show CDR1 as SGHTS and CDR2 as YDEGEE. The CDR3 is CASSLGTGRGTQYF. For the CDR3, the DNA is TGTGCCAGCAGCTTGGGAACAGGGAGAGGGACGCAGTATTTT.

V gene TRBV7-3 combines with J gene TRBJ2-2; D is uncertain. Germline CDR1 reads SGHTA; CDR2 reads FQGTGA. The germline V and J ends were trimmed by 2 bases and 3 bases, with 7 bases remaining between them. The CDR3 is made up of 14 amino acids. The DNA of the CDR3 is TGTGCCAGCAGCTTACTTTCCGACACCGGGGAGCTGTTTTTT. It specifies CASSLLSDTGELFF.

This chain connects TRBV5-4 to TRBJ2-3; TRBD2 matches 8 bases. Germline values: CDR1 SGHNT, CDR2 YYREEE (reference sequence). Trimming removed 4 bases from V and 6 bases from J; junction bases left unmatched: 10. CDR3 length: 15 residues. CDR3 DNA: TGTGCCAGCAGCCCCGGGAGGGGTGCCTCCGATACGCAGTATTTT. This sequence encodes CASSPGRGASDTQYF.

This chain joins TRBV19 and TRBJ2-4; D is possibly TRBD1 (5 bases). The V gene lost 4 bases and the J gene lost 7 bases, with 11 bases spanning the gap. The CDR3 spans 13 residues. Germline V gives CDR1 LNHDA, CDR2 SQIVND (reference sequence). DNA for the CDR3: TGTGCCAGTAGTAAGGGTCAGGGCAACATTCAGTACTTC. Translating it yields CASSKGQGNIQYF.

The chain couples TRBV7-3 to TRBJ2-5, with TRBD1 matching over 9 bases. The CDR3 runs 14 residues. CDR1 is SGHTA and CDR2 is FQGTGA in the germline V gene. Trimming took 2 bases from V and 5 from J; bases not matched to a gene: 3. CDR3 loop: CASSLGTGSETQYF. CDR3 DNA: TGTGCCAGCAGCTTAGGGACAGGGTCCGAGACCCAGTACTTC.

The V call is TRBV3-1 (or the pseudogene TRBV3-2), the J call TRBJ2-7, with a tentative D call TRBD1 (6 bases). In germline, CDR1 is LGHDT, CDR2 YNNKEL (reference sequence). The CDR3 totals 15 residues. V was clipped by 1 base and J by 4 bases, with 14 bases between them. The CDR3 region has the DNA TGTGCCAGCAGCCAAGTACCCGCGAGGGGGTACGAGCAGTACTTC. Amino acid sequence: CASSQVPARGYEQYF.

The V gene is TRBV11-2, the J gene TRBJ1-1; TRBD1 might be the D (6 bases). CDR1 is SGHAT and CDR2 is FQNNGV in the germline V gene. There are 12 residues in the CDR3. V was shortened by 6 bases and J by 10 bases, with 15 bases between the two germline ends. The DNA for the CDR3 is TGTGCCAGCAGAAGTACAGGGCTTTTAGCTTTCTTT. It codes for CASRSTGLLAFF. The full variable domain, rest sourced from reference TRBV11-2 and TRBJ1-1, is EAGVAQSPRYKIIEKRQSVAFWCNPISGHATLYWYQQILGQGPKLLIQFQNNGVVDDSQLPKDRFSAERLKGVDSTLKIQPAKLEDSAVYLCASRSTGLLAFFGQGTRLTVV.

This rearrangement joins TRBV27 to TRBJ2-2; tentatively, D is TRBD2 (6 bases). V was trimmed by 4 bases and J by 2 bases, leaving 11 bases between them. Germline-derived CDR1 and CDR2 are MNHEY and SMNVEV (reference sequence). This CDR3 spans 15 amino acids. Here the CDR3 DNA reads TGTGCCAGCAGTTCGTGGGGGGAAAACACCGGGGAGCTGTTTTTT. Its protein is CASSSWGENTGELFF.

This chain uses TRBV3-1 (or the pseudogene TRBV3-2) with TRBJ1-1, with TRBD1 matching over 8 bases. Per the germline V gene, CDR1 is LGHDT and CDR2 is YNNKEL (reference sequence). V was clipped by 1 base and J by 6 bases; unmatched bases: 1. CDR3 length: 13 residues. This CDR3 reads CASSQVGQAEAFF. The CDR3 region has the DNA TGTGCCAGCAGCCAAGTGGGACAGGCTGAAGCTTTCTTT.

The V gene is TRBV9, the J gene TRBJ1-4, with TRBD1 matching 7 bases. The V and J ends lost 4 bases and 0 bases, in that order; junction bases with no gene match: 15. The CDR3 is 19 amino acids. Germline CDR1 is SGDLS and CDR2 is YYNGEE. The CDR3 region is CASSSDPAGGFATNEKLFF. DNA for the CDR3: TGTGCCAGCAGCTCCGACCCTGCAGGGGGGTTTGCAACTAATGAAAAACTGTTTTTT.

The chain is built from TRBV5-1 and TRBJ2-5, with TRBD2 as a possible D gene (6 bases). Germline V CDR1 and CDR2: SGHRS, YFSETQ. This CDR3 comprises 14 residues. V was pared by 4 bases and J by 9 bases, with 19 bases between. This chain's CDR3 is CASSTAGLVGAQYF. The CDR3 nucleotides are TGCGCCAGCAGCACGGCGGGACTCGTGGGCGCCCAGTACTTC.

This clone was detected once. The chain has TRBV11-2 and TRBJ2-7; 8 bases line up with TRBD2. Germline CDR1 and CDR2: SGHAT and FQNNGV. There are 14 residues in the CDR3. V lost 5 bases to trimming and J lost 4 bases; unmatched junction nucleotides: 7. CDR3 sequence (DNA): TGTGCCAGCAGCCAACCTAGCGGGTTTTACGAGCAGTACTTC. Translation gives CASSQPSGFYEQYF.

This clone has only a few counts. The chain uses TRBV1 and TRBJ2-5; TRBD2 was called by the table and not checked on the DNA. TRBV1 is flagged as a pseudogene. This CDR3 spans 18 amino acids. CDR3 sequence (DNA): TGCACCAGCACTCTAGGGGGGGGCCCAGGCGAGTGGAAGAGGGCCCAGTACTTC. Amino acids: CTSTLGGGPGEWKRAQYF.

The chain joins TRBV10-1 to TRBJ2-7; D might be TRBD2 (6 bases). V lost 3 bases and J 1 base, leaving 13 bases between the germline ends. Germline lookup yields CDR1 WNHNN and CDR2 SYGVQD (reference sequence). There are 15 residues in the CDR3. The CDR3 sequence is CASSEFRGWSYEQYF. In DNA, the CDR3 is TGCGCCAGCAGTGAATTTCGGGGGTGGTCCTACGAGCAGTACTTC.

The V and J genes are TRBV20-1 and TRBJ2-3; 9 bases are a match to TRBD2. V lost 3 bases and J lost 2; bases outside the gene matches: 9. The CDR3 has 16 amino acids. Germline V CDR1 and CDR2: DFQATT, SNEGSKA (reference sequence). CDR3 sequence: CSASQSGGPSTDTQYF. The CDR3 DNA is TGCAGTGCTAGTCAGAGCGGGGGGCCCTCCACAGATACGCAGTATTTT.

This rearrangement joins TRBV27 to TRBJ1-2; a possible D gene is TRBD1 (5 bases). The CDR3 consists of 14 residues. V lost 4 bases to trimming and J lost 5 bases, with 14 bases between them. Germline V gene sequence: CDR1 MNHEY, CDR2 SMNVEV (reference sequence). DNA of the CDR3: TGTGCCAGCAGTTATCATGGGACTGAATATGGCTACACCTTC. It translates to CASSYHGTEYGYTF.

V is TRBV7-8 and J is TRBJ1-6, with 7 bases lining up with TRBD1. CDR3 size: 15 residues. Losses at the gene ends were 5 bases for V and 12 bases for J; bases not matched to a gene: 13. Germline V gene lookup returns CDR1 SGHVS and CDR2 FQNEAQ. CDR3 DNA sequence: TGTGCCAGCAGCCGAGGGGCGGACAGGTGGTTACCCCTCCACTTT. Amino acid sequence: CASSRGADRWLPLHF.

The chain employs TRBV6-1 and TRBJ2-7; D is possibly TRBD1 (7 bases). Trimming took 6 bases from V and 4 from J, leaving 16 bases between them. This CDR3 region has 14 residues. Germline-derived CDR1 and CDR2 are MNHNS and SASEGT. The CDR3 sequence is CASRPRQGLYEQYF. Written as DNA, the CDR3 is TGTGCCAGCAGACCGAGACAGGGACTTTACGAGCAGTACTTC.

V gene TRBV11-2 combines with J gene TRBJ2-7; 7 bases align to TRBD2. The CDR3 runs 16 residues. From germline, CDR1 is SGHAT and CDR2 FQNNGV. After removal of 1 base from V and 3 bases from J, the junction contained 9 bases not matched to a gene. CDR3 coding DNA: TGTGCCAGCAGCTTAGTTCGGAGCGGGGCGCTCTACGAGCAGTACTTC. Amino acids: CASSLVRSGALYEQYF.

V usage is TRBV4-3 and J usage is TRBJ2-3; 10 nucleotides align to TRBD2. Germline values: CDR1 LGHNA, CDR2 YSLEER. With 1 base clipped from V and 1 base from J, the junction kept 2 bases outside the gene matches. The CDR3 totals 16 residues. CDR3 nucleotides: TGCGCCAGCAGCCAAGGGAGCGGGGGGGGCACAGATACGCAGTATTTT. Translated, it gives CASSQGSGGGTDTQYF.

The V gene is TRBV19, the J gene TRBJ2-2; perhaps TRBD1 as D (5 bases). The germline V and J ends were trimmed by 7 bases and 5 bases, with 20 bases remaining between them. Germline CDR1 is LNHDA and CDR2 is SQIVND (reference sequence). This CDR3 contains 16 residues. CDR3 in DNA: TGTGCCAGTACCCCGGCTGGGGCTGGCGATACCGGGGAGCTGTTTTTT. As protein: CASTPAGAGDTGELFF.

The J gene is TRBJ2-7, the V gene TRBV18; 7 positions match TRBD1. The V and J ends lost 1 base and 5 bases, in that order; junction bases with no gene match: 8. Germline lookup yields CDR1 KGHSH and CDR2 LQKENI. This CDR3 is built from 15 residues. CDR3 nucleotides: TGTGCCAGCTCACCACGGCCAGGGGGACGAGACGAGCAGTACTTC. Its protein is CASSPRPGGRDEQYF.

This clone is a singleton in its sample. This chain links TRBV18 with TRBJ1-5; no reliable D call. Germline lookup yields CDR1 KGHSH and CDR2 LQKENI. The V gene lost 4 bases and the J gene lost 3 bases, with 10 bases spanning the gap. CDR3 length: 14 amino acids. This CDR3 is CASSHTAYNQPQHF. CDR3 sequence (DNA): TGTGCCAGCTCACACACAGCATACAATCAGCCCCAGCATTTT.

V gene TRBV6-6 combines with J gene TRBJ2-7, with 7 bases fitting TRBD2. With V trimmed by 11 bases and J by 6 bases, 7 bases remained unmatched. CDR1 is MNHNY, CDR2 SVGAGI, per germline (reference sequence). The CDR3 extends over 11 amino acids. The CDR3 bases are TGTGCCGGGGGGGAGACGCCCGAGCAGTACTTC. This codes for CAGGETPEQYF.